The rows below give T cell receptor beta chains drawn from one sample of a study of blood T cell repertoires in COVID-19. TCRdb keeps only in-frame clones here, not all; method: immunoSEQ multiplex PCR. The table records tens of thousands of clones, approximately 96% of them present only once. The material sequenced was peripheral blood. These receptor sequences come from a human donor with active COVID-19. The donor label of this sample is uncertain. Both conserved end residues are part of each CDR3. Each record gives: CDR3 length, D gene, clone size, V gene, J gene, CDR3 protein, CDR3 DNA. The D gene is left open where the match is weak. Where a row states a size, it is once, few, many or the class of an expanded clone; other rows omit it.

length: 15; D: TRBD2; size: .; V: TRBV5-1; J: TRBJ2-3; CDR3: CASSPTSGSTDTQYF; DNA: TGCGCCAGCAGCCCGACTAGCGGGAGCACAGATACGCAGTATTTT
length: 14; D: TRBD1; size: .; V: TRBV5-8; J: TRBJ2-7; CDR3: CASSIGQGTYEQYF; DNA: TGTGCCAGCAGCATAGGACAGGGAACCTACGAGCAGTACTTC
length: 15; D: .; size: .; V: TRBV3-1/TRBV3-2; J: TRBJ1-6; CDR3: CASSQVSNVDSPLHF; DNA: TGTGCCAGCAGCCAAGTTAGTAATGTAGATTCACCCCTCCACTTT
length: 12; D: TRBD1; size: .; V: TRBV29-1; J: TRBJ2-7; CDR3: CSAGQGAYEQYF; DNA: TGCAGCGCCGGACAGGGAGCCTACGAGCAGTACTTC
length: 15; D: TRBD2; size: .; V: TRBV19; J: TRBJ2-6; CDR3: CASTGTSVGANVLTF; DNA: TGTGCCAGTACCGGGACTAGCGTTGGGGCCAACGTCCTGACTTTC
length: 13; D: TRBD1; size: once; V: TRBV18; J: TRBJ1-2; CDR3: CASSPGQEKGYTF; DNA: TGTGCCAGCTCACCGGGACAGGAGAAGGGCTACACCTTC
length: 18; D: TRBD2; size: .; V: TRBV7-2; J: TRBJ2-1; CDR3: CASSPPRGAGGSYNEQFF; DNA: TGTGCCAGCAGCCCTCCTCGGGGAGCGGGAGGGTCGTACAATGAGCAGTTCTTC
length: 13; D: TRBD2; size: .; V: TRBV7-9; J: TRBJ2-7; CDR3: CASQASGRYEQYF; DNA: TGTGCCAGCCAGGCTAGCGGGAGGTACGAGCAGTACTTC
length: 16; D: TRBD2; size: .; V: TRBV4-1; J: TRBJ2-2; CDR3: CASSQNSGSNTGELFF; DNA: TGCGCCAGCAGCCAAAATAGCGGGTCGAACACCGGGGAGCTGTTTTTT
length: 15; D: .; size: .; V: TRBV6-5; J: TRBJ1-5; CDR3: CASSWAPGGNQPQHF; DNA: TGTGCCAGCAGTTGGGCCCCCGGTGGGAATCAGCCCCAGCATTTT
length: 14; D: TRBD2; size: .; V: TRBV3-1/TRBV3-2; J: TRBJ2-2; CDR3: CASSQVRGAGELFF; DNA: TGTGCCAGCAGCCAAGTTCGGGGGGCCGGGGAGCTGTTTTTT
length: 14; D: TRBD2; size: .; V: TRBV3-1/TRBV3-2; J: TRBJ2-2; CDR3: CASSLAGDTGELFF; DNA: TGTGCCAGCAGCCTTGCGGGAGACACCGGGGAGCTGTTTTTT
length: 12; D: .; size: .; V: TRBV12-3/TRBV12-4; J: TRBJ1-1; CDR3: CASSGPSGETFF; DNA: TGTGCCAGCAGTGGGCCCTCCGGGGAAACTTTCTTT
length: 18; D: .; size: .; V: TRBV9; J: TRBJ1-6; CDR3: CASSSLVAGLEANSPLHF; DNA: TGTGCCAGCAGCTCCCTCGTCGCGGGATTGGAGGCTAATTCACCCCTCCACTTT
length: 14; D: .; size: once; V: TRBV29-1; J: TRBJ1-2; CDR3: CSVEDVRGGYGYTF; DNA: TGCAGCGTTGAAGACGTGCGGGGGGGCTATGGCTACACCTTC
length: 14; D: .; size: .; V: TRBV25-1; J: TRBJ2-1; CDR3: CASSWQGSYNEQFF; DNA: TGTGCCAGCAGCTGGCAGGGGTCCTACAATGAGCAGTTCTTC
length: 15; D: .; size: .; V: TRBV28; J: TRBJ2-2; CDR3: CASSFRSGWYGELFF; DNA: TGTGCCAGCAGTTTCAGGTCGGGATGGTACGGGGAGCTGTTTTTT
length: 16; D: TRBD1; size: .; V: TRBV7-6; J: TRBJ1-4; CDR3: CASSPATGTGLGKLFF; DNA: TGTGCCAGCAGCCCCGCTACCGGGACAGGGTTAGGAAAACTGTTTTTT
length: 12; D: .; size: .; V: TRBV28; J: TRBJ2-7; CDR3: CASSRGTYEQYF; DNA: TGTGCCAGCAGCAGGGGAACGTACGAGCAGTACTTC
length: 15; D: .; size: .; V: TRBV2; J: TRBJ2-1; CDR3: CASSDNHWTGNEQFF; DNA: TGTGCCAGCAGTGACAACCACTGGACGGGAAATGAGCAGTTCTTC
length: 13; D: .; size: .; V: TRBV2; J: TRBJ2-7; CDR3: CASISLREREQYF; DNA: TGTGCCAGCATTTCGCTCCGGGAGCGCGAGCAGTACTTC
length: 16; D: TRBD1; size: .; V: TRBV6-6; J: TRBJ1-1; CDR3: CASSQGQGKMNTEAFF; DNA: TGTGCCAGCAGTCAGGGACAGGGCAAAATGAACACTGAAGCTTTCTTT
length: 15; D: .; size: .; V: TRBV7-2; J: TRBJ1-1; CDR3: CASSPRSGRGTEAFF; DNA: TGTGCCAGCAGCCCCAGATCCGGAAGGGGCACTGAAGCTTTCTTT
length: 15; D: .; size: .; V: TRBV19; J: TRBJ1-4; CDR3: CASSKLSRSNEKLFF; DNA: TGTGCCAGTAGTAAATTATCCCGGTCTAATGAAAAACTGTTTTTT
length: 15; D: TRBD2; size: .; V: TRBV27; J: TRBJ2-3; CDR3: CASSRSSGAPYTQYF; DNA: TGTGCCAGCAGCCGTTCTAGCGGGGCACCCTATACGCAGTATTTT
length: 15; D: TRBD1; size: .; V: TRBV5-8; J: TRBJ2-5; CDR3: CASSARQGLGETQYF; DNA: TGTGCCAGCAGCGCGAGACAGGGGCTGGGGGAGACCCAGTACTTC
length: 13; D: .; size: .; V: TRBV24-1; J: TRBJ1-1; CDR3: CAATQGTHTEAFF; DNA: TGTGCCGCCACTCAGGGGACCCACACTGAAGCTTTCTTT
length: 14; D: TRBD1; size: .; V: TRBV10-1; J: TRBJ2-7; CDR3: CASSDGTGFYEQYF; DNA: TGCGCCAGCAGTGACGGGACAGGATTCTACGAGCAGTACTTC
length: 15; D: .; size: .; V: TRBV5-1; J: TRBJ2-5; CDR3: CASSLTGDTQETQYF; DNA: TGCGCCAGCAGCTTAACGGGAGATACTCAAGAGACCCAGTACTTC
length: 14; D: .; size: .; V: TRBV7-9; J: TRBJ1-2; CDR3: CASSRSRGDYGYTF; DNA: TGTGCCAGCAGCAGAAGTAGGGGCGACTATGGCTACACCTTC
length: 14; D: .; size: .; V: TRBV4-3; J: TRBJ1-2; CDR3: CASTRGSGNYGYTF; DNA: TGCGCCAGCACTAGGGGCTCCGGCAACTATGGCTACACCTTC
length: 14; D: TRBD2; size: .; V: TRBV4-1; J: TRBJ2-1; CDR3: CASSQKAGYNEQFF; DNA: TGCGCCAGCAGCCAGAAAGCGGGGTACAATGAGCAGTTCTTC
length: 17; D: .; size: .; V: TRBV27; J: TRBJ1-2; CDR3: CASSLWAGVGDDYGYTF; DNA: TGTGCCAGCAGTTTATGGGCAGGGGTTGGGGACGACTATGGCTACACCTTC
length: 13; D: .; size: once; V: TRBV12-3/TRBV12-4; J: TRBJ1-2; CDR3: CASNTWTEDGYTF; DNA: TGTGCCAGCAACACTTGGACAGAGGATGGCTACACCTTC
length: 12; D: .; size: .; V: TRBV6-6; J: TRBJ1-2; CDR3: CASKTGTYGYTF; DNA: TGTGCCAGCAAGACGGGAACCTATGGCTACACCTTC
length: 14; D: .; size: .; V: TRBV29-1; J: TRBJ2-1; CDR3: CSVDSQGSYNEQFF; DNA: TGCAGCGTTGACTCGCAGGGTTCCTACAATGAGCAGTTCTTC
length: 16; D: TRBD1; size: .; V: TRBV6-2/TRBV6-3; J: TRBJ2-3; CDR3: CASSYSGQGRTDTQYF; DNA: TGTGCCAGCAGTTACTCCGGACAGGGACGCACAGATACGCAGTATTTT
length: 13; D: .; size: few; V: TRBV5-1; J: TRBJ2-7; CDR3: CASSWDKAYEQYF; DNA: TGCGCCAGCAGCTGGGACAAAGCCTACGAGCAGTACTTC
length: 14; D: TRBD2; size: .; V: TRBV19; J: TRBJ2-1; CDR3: CASRPGGTYNEQFF; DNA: TGTGCCAGCCGACCGGGGGGAACCTACAATGAGCAGTTCTTC
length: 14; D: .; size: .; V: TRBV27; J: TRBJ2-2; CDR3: CASSLAAGTGELFF; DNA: TGTGCCAGCAGCCTAGCCGCGGGCACCGGGGAGCTGTTTTTT
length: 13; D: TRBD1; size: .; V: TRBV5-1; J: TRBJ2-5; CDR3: CASSTGGGETQYF; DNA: TGCGCCAGCAGCACAGGGGGCGGGGAGACCCAGTACTTC
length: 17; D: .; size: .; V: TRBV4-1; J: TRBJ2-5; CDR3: CASSQYPLGQGTETQYF; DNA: TGCGCCAGCAGCCAATACCCGCTAGGGCAGGGGACGGAGACCCAGTACTTC
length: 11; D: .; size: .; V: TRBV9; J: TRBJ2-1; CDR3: CASSVSNEQFF; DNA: TGTGCCAGCAGCGTGTCTAATGAGCAGTTCTTC